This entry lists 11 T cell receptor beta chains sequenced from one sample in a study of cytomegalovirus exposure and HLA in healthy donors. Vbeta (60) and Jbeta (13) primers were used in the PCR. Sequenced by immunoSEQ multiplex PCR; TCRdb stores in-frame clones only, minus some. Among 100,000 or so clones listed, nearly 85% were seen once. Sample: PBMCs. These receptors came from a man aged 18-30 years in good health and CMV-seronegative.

CDR3 DNA sequence: TGCAGCGTTGAACCTAACCACGGGAGGGAGACCCAGTACTTC. Residues: CSVEPNHGRETQYF. The chain couples TRBV29-1 to TRBJ2-5; 7 bases fit TRBD2. The V gene's germline CDR1 is SQVTM and CDR2 ANQGSEA. The V gene end was trimmed by 2 bases and the J gene end by 5 bases; junction bases not matched to a gene: 8. The CDR3 totals 14 residues.

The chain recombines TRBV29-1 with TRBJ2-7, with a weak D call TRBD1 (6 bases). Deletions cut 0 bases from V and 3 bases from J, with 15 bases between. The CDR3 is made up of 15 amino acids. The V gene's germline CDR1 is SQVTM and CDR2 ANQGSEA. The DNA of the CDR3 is TGCAGCGTTGAAGACGACGAGACAGGCCTCTACGAGCAGTACTTC. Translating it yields CSVEDDETGLYEQYF.

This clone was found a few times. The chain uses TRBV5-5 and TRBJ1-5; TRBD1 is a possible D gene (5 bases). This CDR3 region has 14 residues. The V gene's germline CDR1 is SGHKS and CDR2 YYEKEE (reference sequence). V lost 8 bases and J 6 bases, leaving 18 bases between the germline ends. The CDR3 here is CASQDLGGTQPQHF. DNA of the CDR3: TGTGCCAGTCAGGATTTGGGGGGAACTCAGCCCCAGCATTTT.

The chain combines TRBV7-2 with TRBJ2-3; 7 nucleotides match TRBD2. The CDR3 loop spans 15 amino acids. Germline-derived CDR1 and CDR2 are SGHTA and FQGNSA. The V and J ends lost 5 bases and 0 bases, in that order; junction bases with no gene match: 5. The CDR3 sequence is CASSPRGVSTDTQYF. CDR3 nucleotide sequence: TGTGCCAGCAGCCCTCGGGGGGTTAGCACAGATACGCAGTATTTT.

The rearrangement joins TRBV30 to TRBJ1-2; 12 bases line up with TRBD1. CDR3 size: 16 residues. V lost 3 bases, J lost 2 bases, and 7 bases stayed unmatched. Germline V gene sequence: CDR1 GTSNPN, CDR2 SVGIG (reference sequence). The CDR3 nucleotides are TGTGCCTGGAGCGGGACAGGGGGCCTTTGGAACTATGGCTACACCTTC. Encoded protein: CAWSGTGGLWNYGYTF.

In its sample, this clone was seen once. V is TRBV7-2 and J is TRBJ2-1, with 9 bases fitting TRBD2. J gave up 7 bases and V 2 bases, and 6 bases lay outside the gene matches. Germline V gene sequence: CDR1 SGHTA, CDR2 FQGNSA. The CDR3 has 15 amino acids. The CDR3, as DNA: TGTGCCAGCAGCTTATCCCCTAGCGGGGCGAATGAGCAGTTCTTC. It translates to CASSLSPSGANEQFF.

The CDR3 bases are TGTGCCAGCAGCCCAGACCGGAGCTCCTACGAGCAGTACTTC. This sequence encodes CASSPDRSSYEQYF. The J gene is TRBJ2-5, the V gene TRBV7-7; D is undetermined. The DNA end is a closer match to TRBJ2-7, so the J assignment may be wrong. The CDR3 has 14 residues. Germline V gene data show CDR1 as SSHAT and CDR2 as FNYEAQ (reference sequence).

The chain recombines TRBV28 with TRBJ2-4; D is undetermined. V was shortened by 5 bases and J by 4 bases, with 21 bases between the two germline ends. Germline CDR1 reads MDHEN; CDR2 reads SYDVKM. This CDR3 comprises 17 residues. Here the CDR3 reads CASSAPSTGSGKNIQYF. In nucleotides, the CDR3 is TGTGCCAGCAGTGCACCCTCGACGGGTAGTGGGAAAAACATTCAGTACTTC.

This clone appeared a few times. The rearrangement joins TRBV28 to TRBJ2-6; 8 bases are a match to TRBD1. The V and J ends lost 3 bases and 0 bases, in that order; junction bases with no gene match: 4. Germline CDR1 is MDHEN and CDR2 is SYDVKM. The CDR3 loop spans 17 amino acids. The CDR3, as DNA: TGTGCCAGCAGTTTGGTGCAGGGGGCCTCTGGGGCCAACGTCCTGACTTTC. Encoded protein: CASSLVQGASGANVLTF.

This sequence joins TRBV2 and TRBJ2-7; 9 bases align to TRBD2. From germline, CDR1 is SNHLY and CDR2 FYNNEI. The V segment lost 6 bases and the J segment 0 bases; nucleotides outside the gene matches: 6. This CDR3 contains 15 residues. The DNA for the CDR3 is TGTGCCAGCAGGAATAGCGGGAGTCCCTCCTACGAGCAGTACTTC. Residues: CASRNSGSPSYEQYF.

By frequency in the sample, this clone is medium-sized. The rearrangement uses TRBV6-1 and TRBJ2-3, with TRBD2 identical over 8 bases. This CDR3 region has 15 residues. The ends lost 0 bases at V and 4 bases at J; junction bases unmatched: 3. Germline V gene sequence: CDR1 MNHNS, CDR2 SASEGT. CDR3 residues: CASSEATSGSDTQYF. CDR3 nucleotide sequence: TGTGCCAGCAGTGAAGCTACTAGCGGTTCAGATACGCAGTATTTT.